This TCR beta chain was sequenced in a study of T-cell memory formation after mild COVID-19. Employing constant-segment primers, 5'RACE generated TCR alpha and TCR beta cDNA libraries bearing sample barcodes and UMIs. TCRdb used MiXCR to reprocess the 5' RACE reads, holding one entry per CDR3 protein. The data contain roughly 370,000 distinct CDR3 sequences, about 15% of them singletons. Looked up from germline, CDR1 is DFQATT and CDR2 is SNEGSKA (reference sequence). V lost 5 bases to trimming and J lost 6 bases; unmatched junction nucleotides: 9. CDR3 length: 14 residues. V gene TRBV20-1 combines with J gene TRBJ2-2, with 7 bases lining up with TRBD1. The receptor's source is a man aged 18-30 years who had mild COVID-19 (a few samples of this study predate the infection). Cell type and time point are not known. What was sequenced was PBMCs or a T cell subset sorted from them (not recorded which). Here the CDR3 reads CSADDRVDSGELFF. The CDR3 nucleotides read TGCAGTGCTGACGACAGGGTAGATTCCGGGGAGCTGTTTTTT.